Reported below is one TCR beta chain. The data were obtained in a study of control samples from healthy donors and cancer patients. The protocol was immunoSEQ multiplex PCR, while the TCRdb copy is restricted to in-frame clones and leaves out a portion. The repertoire holds over 100,000 clones, 80% to 95% seen once, with around 2.3% in the top ten. Germline CDR1 is LGHNT and CDR2 is FRNRAP. V dropped 7 bases and J dropped 6 bases, with 8 bases sitting between them. This CDR3 is 11 amino acids long. This clonotype was sampled from a man between 40 and 49 years old in good health. This rearrangement joins TRBV12-5 to TRBJ2-3; D is unclear. The sample comprised blood. The DNA of the CDR3 is TGTGCTAGTGCTAGGCCTGATACGCAGTATTTT. It yields the protein CASARPDTQYF.